A selection of T cell receptor beta chains follows, all from one sample in a study of blood T cell repertoires in COVID-19. The method was immunoSEQ multiplex PCR; TCRdb's version includes in-frame clones alone and lacks a portion of them. The sample includes 95,000 to 100,000 clones, 85% seen only once; the top ten take about 1.8%. Sequencing was performed on peripheral blood. These receptors came from a woman in her seventies with active or convalescent COVID-19. Each CDR3 is given with its conserved first and last residue. The D gene is left open where the match is weak. Some rows mark clone size as missing; the rest say once, few, many or name a class of expanded clone.

V	length	D	J	size	CDR3	DNA
TRBV9	14	TRBD1	TRBJ1-2	-	CASSPGTDNYGYTF	TGTGCCAGCAGCCCAGGGACAGATAACTATGGCTACACCTTC
TRBV7-7	15	TRBD2	TRBJ2-1	-	CASSLAPSGSGEQFF	TGTGCTAGCAGTCTAGCGCCTAGCGGGAGTGGTGAGCAGTTCTTC
TRBV30	14	TRBD1	TRBJ2-7	once	CAWSRTGVTREQYF	TGTGCCTGGAGCCGGACAGGGGTCACCCGCGAGCAGTACTTC
TRBV30	13	-	TRBJ1-1	-	CACRARGRTEAFF	TGTGCCTGTAGGGCCAGGGGACGGACTGAAGCTTTCTTT
TRBV7-3	13	-	TRBJ2-1	-	CASSLRRDNEQFF	TGTGCCAGCAGCTTAAGACGGGACAATGAGCAGTTCTTC
TRBV2	16	TRBD2	TRBJ2-1	-	CASTGLAGGTYNEQFF	TGTGCCAGCACCGGACTAGCGGGGGGCACTTACAATGAGCAGTTCTTC
TRBV6-5	14	TRBD1	TRBJ1-1	-	CASSFQTGDTEAFF	TGTGCCAGCAGTTTCCAAACAGGGGACACTGAAGCTTTCTTT
TRBV27	14	-	TRBJ1-1	-	CASSFSAGLTEAFF	TGTGCCAGCAGTTTTTCAGCAGGGCTCACTGAAGCTTTCTTT
TRBV18	19	TRBD1	TRBJ2-7	-	CASSPPRSPPGQGAYEQYF	TGTGCCAGCTCACCACCAAGGTCACCGCCGGGACAGGGGGCCTACGAGCAGTACTTC
TRBV20-1	13	TRBD1	TRBJ2-5	-	CSAIDRGRETQYF	TGCAGTGCTATTGACAGGGGCCGAGAGACCCAGTACTTC
TRBV18	11	-	TRBJ2-7	-	CASSPIYEQYF	TGTGCCAGCTCACCTATCTACGAGCAGTACTTC
TRBV6-2/TRBV6-3	16	-	TRBJ1-5	few	CASSYSGRVKDQPQHF	TGTGCCAGCAGTTACTCTGGCAGGGTAAAGGATCAGCCCCAGCATTTT
TRBV19	15	TRBD1	TRBJ1-4	-	CASRRTTGGGEKLFF	TGTGCCAGTAGACGGACGACAGGGGGCGGTGAAAAACTGTTTTTT
TRBV6-5	12	-	TRBJ1-1	-	CASGTPNTEAFF	TGTGCCAGCGGGACACCCAACACTGAAGCTTTCTTT